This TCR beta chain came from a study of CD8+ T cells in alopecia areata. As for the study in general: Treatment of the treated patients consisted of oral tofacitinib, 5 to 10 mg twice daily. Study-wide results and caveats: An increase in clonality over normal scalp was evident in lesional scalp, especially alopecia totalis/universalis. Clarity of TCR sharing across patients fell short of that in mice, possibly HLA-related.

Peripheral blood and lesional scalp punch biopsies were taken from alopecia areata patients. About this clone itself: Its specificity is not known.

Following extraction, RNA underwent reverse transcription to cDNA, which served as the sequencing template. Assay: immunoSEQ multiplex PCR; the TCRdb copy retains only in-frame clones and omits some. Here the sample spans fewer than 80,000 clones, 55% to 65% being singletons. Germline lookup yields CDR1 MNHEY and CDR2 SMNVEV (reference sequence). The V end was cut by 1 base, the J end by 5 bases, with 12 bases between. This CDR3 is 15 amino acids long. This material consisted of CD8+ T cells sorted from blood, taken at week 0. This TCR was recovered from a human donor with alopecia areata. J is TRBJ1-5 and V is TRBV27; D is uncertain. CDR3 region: CASSLLSGSHQPQHF. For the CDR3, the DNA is TGTGCCAGCAGTTTATTATCGGGATCTCATCAGCCCCAGCATTTT.